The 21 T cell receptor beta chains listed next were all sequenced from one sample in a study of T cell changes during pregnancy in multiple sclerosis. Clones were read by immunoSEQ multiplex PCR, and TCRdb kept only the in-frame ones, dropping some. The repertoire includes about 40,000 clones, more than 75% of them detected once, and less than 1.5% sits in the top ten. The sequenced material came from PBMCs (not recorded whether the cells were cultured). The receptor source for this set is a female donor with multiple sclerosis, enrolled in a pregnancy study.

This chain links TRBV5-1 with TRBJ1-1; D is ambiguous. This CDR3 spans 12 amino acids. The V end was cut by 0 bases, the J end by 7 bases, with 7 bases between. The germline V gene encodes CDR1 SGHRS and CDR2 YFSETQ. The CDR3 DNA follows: TGCGCCAGCAGCTTGGGGGTCAGTGAAGCTTTCTTT. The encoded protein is CASSLGVSEAFF.

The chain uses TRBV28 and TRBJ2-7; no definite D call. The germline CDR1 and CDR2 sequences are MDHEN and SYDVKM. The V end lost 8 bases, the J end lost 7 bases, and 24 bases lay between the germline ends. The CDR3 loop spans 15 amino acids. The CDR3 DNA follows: TGTGCCAGCGTTTTGCGAGGAGTAACCCCTCGGGAGCAGTACTTC. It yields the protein CASVLRGVTPREQYF.

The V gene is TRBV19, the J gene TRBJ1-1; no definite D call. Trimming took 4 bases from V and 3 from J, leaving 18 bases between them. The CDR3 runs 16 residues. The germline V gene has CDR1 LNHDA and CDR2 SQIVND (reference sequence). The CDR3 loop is CASSTYLTRFDTEAFF. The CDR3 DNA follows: TGTGCCAGTAGTACTTATCTGACACGGTTCGACACTGAAGCTTTCTTT.

CDR3 nucleotides: TGTGCCAGCAGCCAGACAGGGGGTTATACTGAAGCTTTCTTT. Translation: CASSQTGGYTEAFF. The chain is built from TRBV14 and TRBJ1-1; 9 nucleotides agree with TRBD1. After removal of 3 bases from V and 5 bases from J, the junction contained 4 bases not matched to a gene. The CDR3 has 14 amino acids. Germline CDR1 and CDR2: SGHDN and FVKESK.

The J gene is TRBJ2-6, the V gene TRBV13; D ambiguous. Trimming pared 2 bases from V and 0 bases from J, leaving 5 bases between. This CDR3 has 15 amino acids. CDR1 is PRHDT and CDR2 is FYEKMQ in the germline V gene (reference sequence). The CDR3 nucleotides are TGTGCCAGCAGCTTACTGAGCTCTGGGGCCAACGTCCTGACTTTC. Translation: CASSLLSSGANVLTF.

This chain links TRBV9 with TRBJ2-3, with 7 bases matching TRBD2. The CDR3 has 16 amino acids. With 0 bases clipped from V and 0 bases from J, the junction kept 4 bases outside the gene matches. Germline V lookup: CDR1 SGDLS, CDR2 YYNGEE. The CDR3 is CASSVAGGPSTDTQYF. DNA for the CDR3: TGTGCCAGCAGCGTAGCGGGAGGCCCTAGCACAGATACGCAGTATTTT.

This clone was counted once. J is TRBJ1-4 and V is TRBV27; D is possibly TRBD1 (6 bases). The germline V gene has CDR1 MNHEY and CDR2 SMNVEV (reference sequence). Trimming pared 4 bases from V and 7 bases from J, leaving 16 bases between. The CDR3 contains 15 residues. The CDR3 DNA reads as TGTGCCAGCAGTTACAGGGTGGCAGGGAGTGAAAAACTGTTTTTT. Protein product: CASSYRVAGSEKLFF.

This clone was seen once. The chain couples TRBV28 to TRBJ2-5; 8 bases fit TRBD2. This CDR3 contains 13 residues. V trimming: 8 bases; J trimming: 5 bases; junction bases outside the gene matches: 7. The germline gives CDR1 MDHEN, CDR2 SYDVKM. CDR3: CASQAGVWETQYF. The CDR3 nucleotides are TGTGCCAGCCAAGCGGGAGTTTGGGAGACCCAGTACTTC.

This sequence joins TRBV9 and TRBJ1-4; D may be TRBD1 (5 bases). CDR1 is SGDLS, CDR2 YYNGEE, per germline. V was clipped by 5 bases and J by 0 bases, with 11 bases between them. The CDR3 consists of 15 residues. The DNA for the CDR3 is TGTGCCAGCAGTTGGGACTCCGCAACTAATGAAAAACTGTTTTTT. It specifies CASSWDSATNEKLFF.

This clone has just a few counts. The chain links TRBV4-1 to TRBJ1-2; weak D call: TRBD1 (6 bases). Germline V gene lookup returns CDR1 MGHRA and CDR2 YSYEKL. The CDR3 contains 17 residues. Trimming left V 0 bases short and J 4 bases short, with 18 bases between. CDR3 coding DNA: TGCGCCAGCAGCCAAGAATTGGGCAGGGGACTATCCTATGGCTACACCTTC. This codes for CASSQELGRGLSYGYTF.

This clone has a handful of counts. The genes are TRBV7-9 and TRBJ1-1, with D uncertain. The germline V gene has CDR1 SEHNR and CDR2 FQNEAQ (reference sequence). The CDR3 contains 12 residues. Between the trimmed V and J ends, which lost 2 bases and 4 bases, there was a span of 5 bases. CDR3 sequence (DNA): TGTGCCAGCAGCTTATCGGGCACTGAAGCTTTCTTT. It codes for CASSLSGTEAFF.

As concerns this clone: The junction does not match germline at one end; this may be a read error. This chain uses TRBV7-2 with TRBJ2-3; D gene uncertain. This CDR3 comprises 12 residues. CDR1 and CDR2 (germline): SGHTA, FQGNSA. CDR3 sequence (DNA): TGTGCCGGCAGCTTATTGCGCGATACGCAGTATTTT. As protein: CAGSLLRDTQYF.

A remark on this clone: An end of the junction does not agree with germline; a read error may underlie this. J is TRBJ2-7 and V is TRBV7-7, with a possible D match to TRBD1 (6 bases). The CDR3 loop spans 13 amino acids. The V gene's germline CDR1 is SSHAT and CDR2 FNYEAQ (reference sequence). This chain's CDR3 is CASSLQGSSEQYF. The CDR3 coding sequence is TGTGCTAGCAGCTTACAGGGTTCGAGCGAGCAGTACTTC. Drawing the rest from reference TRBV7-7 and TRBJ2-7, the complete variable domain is GAGVSQSPRYKVTKRGQDVTLRCDPISSHATLYWYQQALGQGPEFLTYFNYEAQPDKSGLPSDRFSAERPEGSISTLTIQRTEQRDSAMYRCASSLQGSSEQYFGPGTRLTVT.

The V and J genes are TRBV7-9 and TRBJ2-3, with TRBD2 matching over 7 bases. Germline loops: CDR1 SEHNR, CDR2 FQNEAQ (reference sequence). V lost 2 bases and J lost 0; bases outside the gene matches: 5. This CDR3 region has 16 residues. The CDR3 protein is CASSLMRTSSTDTQYF. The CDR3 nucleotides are TGTGCCAGCAGCTTAATGCGGACTAGTAGCACAGATACGCAGTATTTT. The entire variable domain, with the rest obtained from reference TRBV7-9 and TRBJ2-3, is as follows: DTGVSQNPRHKITKRGQNVTFRCDPISEHNRLYWYRQTLGQGPEFLTYFQNEAQLEKSRLLSDRFSAERPKGSFSTLEIQRTEQGDSAMYLCASSLMRTSSTDTQYFGPGTRLTVL.

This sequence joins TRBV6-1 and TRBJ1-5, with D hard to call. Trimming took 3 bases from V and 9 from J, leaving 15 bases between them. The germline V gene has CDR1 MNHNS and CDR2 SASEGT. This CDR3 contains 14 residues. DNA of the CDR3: TGTGCCAGCAGTGATGGCGTCGGGAATACGCCCCAGCATTTT. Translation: CASSDGVGNTPQHF.

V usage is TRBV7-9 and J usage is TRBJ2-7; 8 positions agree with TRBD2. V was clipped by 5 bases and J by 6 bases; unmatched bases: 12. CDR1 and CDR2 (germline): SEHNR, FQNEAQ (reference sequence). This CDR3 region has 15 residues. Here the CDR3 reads CASSRSSGGGAEQYF. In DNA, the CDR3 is TGTGCCAGCAGCCGGTCGAGCGGGGGAGGAGCCGAGCAGTACTTC.

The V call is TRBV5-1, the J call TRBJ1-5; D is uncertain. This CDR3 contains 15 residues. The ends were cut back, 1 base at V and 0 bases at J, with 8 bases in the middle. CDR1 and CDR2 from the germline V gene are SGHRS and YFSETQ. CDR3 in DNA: TGCGCCAGCAGCTTGTCAGGAGATAGCAATCAGCCCCAGCATTTT. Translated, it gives CASSLSGDSNQPQHF.

CDR3 nucleotide sequence: TGTGCCAGCAGTGAACAGCTCGAAGCTTTCTTT. It is translated as CASSEQLEAFF. The J gene is TRBJ1-1, the V gene TRBV6-1; D is unclear. Trimming removed 2 bases from V and 8 bases from J, with 6 bases in between. The CDR3 has 11 amino acids. The germline V gene encodes CDR1 MNHNS and CDR2 SASEGT.

This CDR3 is CASSQMGGTSGRGSTDTQYF. CDR3 DNA: TGCGCCAGCAGCCAGATGGGGGGGACTAGCGGGAGAGGGAGCACAGATACGCAGTATTTT. This chain connects TRBV5-1 to TRBJ2-3; 14 bases align to TRBD2. Trimming cost V 4 bases and J 0 bases; bases outside gene matches: 13. The germline V gene encodes CDR1 SGHRS and CDR2 YFSETQ. CDR3 length equals 20 residues.

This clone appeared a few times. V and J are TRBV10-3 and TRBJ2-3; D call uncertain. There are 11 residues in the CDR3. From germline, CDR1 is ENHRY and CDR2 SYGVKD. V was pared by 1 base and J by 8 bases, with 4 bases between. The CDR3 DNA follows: TGTGCCATCAGTGAGTTTAGTACGCAGTATTTT. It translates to CAISEFSTQYF.

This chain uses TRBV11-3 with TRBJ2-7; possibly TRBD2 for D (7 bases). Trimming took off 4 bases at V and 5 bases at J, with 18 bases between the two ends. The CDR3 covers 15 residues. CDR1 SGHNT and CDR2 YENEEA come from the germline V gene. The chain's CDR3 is CASSSSGGLQNEQYF. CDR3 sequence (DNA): TGTGCCAGCAGCTCGTCCGGGGGGCTTCAAAACGAGCAGTACTTC.